The 9 T cell receptor beta chains listed next were all sequenced from one sample in a study of T cells expressing NK-cell markers. Reprocessing the 5' RACE reads, TCRdb reports a single entry for every CDR3 protein and omits DNA. Recorded for this sample: 20,000 or so distinct CDR3 sequences. Input material: blood T cells: a sorted CD56 or NKG2C T cell subset, CD4+ or CD8+ T cells, or bulk PBMC T cells (not recorded which). Source of these receptors: a man aged 18-69 years in good health.

V usage is TRBV7-2 and J usage is TRBJ2-1; TCRdb calls TRBD2, which cannot be checked without DNA. Germline values: CDR1 SGHTA, CDR2 FQGNSA. This CDR3 has 12 residues. CDR3 residues: CASSPGGFEQFF.

This rearrangement joins TRBV5-1 to TRBJ2-5; TCRdb reports TRBD1, a call that lacks DNA to check it against. CDR1 and CDR2 from the germline V gene are SGHRS and YFSETQ. The CDR3 contains 13 residues. This CDR3 reads CASSMDPTRAQYF.

The rearrangement joins TRBV9 to TRBJ2-3; the D gene TCRdb calls, TRBD1, cannot be checked with no DNA. Per germline, CDR1 SGDLS and CDR2 YYNGEE. This CDR3 has 14 amino acids. CDR3 sequence: CASSFQGAADTQYF.

The V and J genes are TRBV6-5 and TRBJ2-7. The CDR3 is 16 amino acids. CDR1 and CDR2 (germline): MNHEY, SVGAGI. This chain's CDR3 is CASSFSRDRGSYEQYF.

The chain recombines TRBV5-1 with TRBJ2-2; TCRdb proposes TRBD2, but this gene call is untestable without DNA. Per germline, CDR1 SGHRS and CDR2 YFSETQ. The CDR3 extends over 18 amino acids. The chain's CDR3 is CASSLAVRVPRGTGELFF.

The chain has TRBV14 and TRBJ2-7. Germline CDR1 and CDR2: SGHDN and FVKESK. This CDR3 is built from 13 residues. The CDR3 protein is CASSQFIGYEQYF.

The chain is built from TRBV7-2 and TRBJ2-3; TCRdb selects TRBD1, and the lack of DNA leaves this call unchecked. This CDR3 is built from 17 residues. Germline V CDR1 and CDR2: SGHTA, FQGNSA. The CDR3 reads CASSLSPNRLGANTQYF.

The genes are TRBV12-3 or TRBV12-4 and TRBJ1-4. The CDR3 consists of 12 residues. The CDR3 loop reads CASSFLNEKLFF.

V usage is TRBV7-9 and J usage is TRBJ2-7; TCRdb proposes TRBD1, but this gene call is untestable without DNA. Per the germline V gene, CDR1 is SEHNR and CDR2 is FQNEAQ (reference sequence). CDR3 length: 13 residues. The chain's CDR3 is CATRRQNSYEQYF.